This is a list of T cell receptor beta chains from one sample in a study of blood T cell repertoires in COVID-19. The data were produced by immunoSEQ multiplex PCR, yet TCRdb's version contains in-frame clones alone and is incomplete. The sample lists 97,000 or so clones, 78% occurring once. The sample comprised peripheral blood. The receptor set was obtained from a man aged 55 to 70 with active or convalescent COVID-19. Each CDR3 is given with its conserved first and last residue.

V gene	CDR3 protein
TRBV28	CASSSTRQGNNSPLHF
TRBV10-2	CGTGQSSGNTIYF
TRBV28	CASTRSNEKLFF
TRBV5-1	CASSLGSANYGYTF
TRBV5-6	CASSLGQGARSGANVLTF
TRBV28	CASSPVQDEQYF
TRBV10-2	CASHGTSGRTGAYEQYF
TRBV7-2	CASGIQGVYTF
TRBV2	CASTYGAKEQFF
TRBV2	CASSPRLAGAPNEQFF
TRBV6-2/TRBV6-3	CASSYSASSYNEQFF
TRBV5-1	CASSRASGRDEQFF
TRBV10-3	CAISRQGYEQYF
TRBV14	CASSQSRNYGYTF
TRBV6-5	CASSPGQVNNEQFF
TRBV6-2/TRBV6-3	CASSDPAGRSYNEQFF
TRBV9	CASTDPGGQQETQYF
TRBV11-2	CASSSLAGLPEQYF
TRBV28	CASSSRLAVAKNIQYF
TRBV7-9	CASSFGTGTTEAFF
TRBV2	CASSETGQFGYGYTF
TRBV9	CASSLGGSGTDTQYF
TRBV5-6	CASSLDRGYGYTF
TRBV9	CASSVKSMYEQYF
TRBV5-8	CASSLYRSGYTF
TRBV19	CASMQGSGELFF
TRBV28	CASSDRSHVNTEAFF
TRBV18	CASSGQGNEKLFF
TRBV10-3	CAISSGTDTQYF
TRBV15	CATSRDKNSITDTQYF
TRBV10-3	CAISDEGTGSRQPQHF
TRBV19	CASSIILAKAYEQYF
TRBV6-5	CASRRTSQSRDTQYF
TRBV5-1	CASSPGLKGDTQYF
TRBV28	CASSLRQGSVQPQHF